This T cell receptor beta chain was retrieved from a study of cytomegalovirus exposure and HLA in healthy donors. The primer mix had 60 Vbeta and 13 Jbeta primers. The protocol was immunoSEQ multiplex PCR, while the TCRdb copy is restricted to in-frame clones and leaves out a portion. Of roughly 100,000 clones in the sample, about 72% were seen once. Germline lookup yields CDR1 KGHSH and CDR2 LQKENI. There are 14 residues in the CDR3. V was cut by 3 bases and J by 2 bases, with 10 bases left in between. This clone was observed a single time. The sample consisted of PBMCs. This clonotype was obtained from a woman aged 55-75 years in good health and CMV-seropositive. The chain couples TRBV18 to TRBJ2-5; D remains unclear. CDR3 in amino acids: CASSPSPRQETQYF. The CDR3 bases are TGTGCCAGCTCACCCTCCCCCAGGCAAGAGACCCAGTACTTC.